The rows below give T cell receptor beta chains drawn from one sample of a study of CD8 T cells in Susac syndrome. Using its own MiXCR run on the immunoSEQ multiplex PCR reads, TCRdb lists one record per CDR3 protein. The table includes about 140,000 distinct CDR3 sequences, roughly 95% detected once. The source material was CD4+ T cells from PBMCs. These receptor sequences come from a human donor with multiple sclerosis. The CDR3 runs from the conserved cysteine through the conserved F or W. D genes are given only for firm matches. Expanded clones get a size class; other rows say once, few or many, or leave the size out.

j_call d_call clone_size v_call cdr3_aa cdr3_nt
TRBJ2-7 TRBD2 NA TRBV7-2 CASSLALAGGEQYF TGTGCCAGCAGCTTGGCCCTAGCGGGGGGCGAGCAGTACTTC
TRBJ1-4 TRBD1 NA TRBV12-3/TRBV12-4 CASSSTGTGLSEKLFF TGTGCCAGCAGTTCCACCGGGACAGGGTTAAGTGAAAAACTGTTTTTT
TRBJ2-2 NA NA TRBV4-2 CASSQVGGGAGELFF TGTGCCAGCAGCCAAGTCGGAGGGGGAGCCGGGGAGCTGTTTTTT
TRBJ2-3 TRBD2 NA TRBV10-3 CAISEETSGRYAQYF TGTGCCATCAGTGAGGAGACTAGCGGGAGGTACGCGCAGTATTTT
TRBJ1-6 TRBD1 NA TRBV30 CAWDRDGSPLHF TGTGCCTGGGACAGGGATGGTTCACCCCTCCACTTT
TRBJ2-1 TRBD2 NA TRBV6-4 CASSASAGRANEQFF TGTGCCAGCAGTGCCTCAGCGGGGCGGGCCAATGAGCAGTTCTTC
TRBJ2-5 TRBD2 NA TRBV27 CASKPTPGLAVETQYF TGTGCCAGCAAACCCACCCCGGGACTAGCTGTAGAGACCCAGTACTTC
TRBJ2-5 NA NA TRBV5-4 CASKDQRRSQETQYF TGTGCCAGCAAGGATCAGCGGCGGTCCCAAGAGACCCAGTACTTC
TRBJ1-1 NA once TRBV29-1 CSVEKGRNTEAFF TGCAGCGTTGAGAAAGGGAGGAACACTGAAGCTTTCTTT
TRBJ2-3 TRBD2 NA TRBV28 CASSFLLADLSTSTDTQYF TGTGCCAGCAGTTTTCTCCTAGCGGACCTGTCTACTAGCACAGATACGCAGTATTTT
TRBJ1-5 NA NA TRBV3-1 CASSPIGYNQPQHF TGTGCCAGCAGCCCCATAGGCTATAATCAGCCCCAGCATTTT
TRBJ1-3 NA NA TRBV9 CASSVSASGNTIYF TGTGCCAGCAGCGTGAGTGCCTCTGGAAACACCATATATTTT
TRBJ2-7 TRBD2 NA TRBV20-1 CSASSWTFSGEQYF TGCAGTGCTAGTTCTTGGACATTTAGCGGGGAGCAGTACTTC
TRBJ1-1 TRBD1 NA TRBV12-3/TRBV12-4 CASSETGGAFF TGTGCCAGCAGTGAAACAGGGGGAGCTTTCTTT
TRBJ1-1 NA NA TRBV30 CAWGRRRSTEAFF TGTGCCTGGGGACGCCGTAGGAGCACTGAAGCTTTCTTT
TRBJ2-3 NA NA TRBV2 CASSERATQYF TGTGCCAGCAGTGAACGTGCCACGCAGTATTTT
TRBJ1-6 NA NA TRBV7-2 CASSNRVPHSPLHF TGTGCCAGCAGCAACAGGGTTCCGCATTCACCCCTCCACTTT
TRBJ1-1 NA NA TRBV13 CASSTLPGPEAFF TGTGCCAGCAGCACCTTACCAGGTCCTGAAGCTTTCTTT
TRBJ1-2 NA NA TRBV7-2 CASSYRVGHYGYTF TGTGCCAGCAGCTACAGGGTGGGACACTATGGCTACACCTTC
TRBJ1-5 NA NA TRBV12-3/TRBV12-4 CASSPSRGYQPQHF TGTGCCAGCTCCCCGTCCCGGGGGTATCAGCCCCAGCATTTT
TRBJ2-7 TRBD2 NA TRBV6-5 CASSYAGAYEQYF TGTGCCAGCAGTTACGCGGGAGCCTACGAGCAGTACTTC
TRBJ2-2 TRBD2 NA TRBV13 CASSPLTSNPGELFF TGTGCCAGCAGCCCACTGACTAGCAACCCCGGGGAGCTGTTTTTT
TRBJ1-6 NA NA TRBV5-1 CASSLDSANSPLHF TGCGCCAGCAGCCTCGACTCGGCCAATTCACCCCTCCACTTT
TRBJ2-3 TRBD1 NA TRBV28 CASSPPGQGGDTQYF TGTGCCAGCAGTCCCCCTGGACAGGGAGGCGATACGCAGTATTTT
TRBJ2-7 TRBD2 NA TRBV5-6 CASSLAGRETLSYEQYF TGTGCCAGCAGCTTGGCTGGGCGGGAGACCCTATCCTACGAGCAGTACTTC
TRBJ1-1 NA NA TRBV18 CASSPRHSWGVNTEAFF TGTGCCAGCTCACCAAGACATTCCTGGGGGGTGAACACTGAAGCTTTCTTT
TRBJ2-5 NA NA TRBV7-6 CASSLGSNSQETQYF TGTGCCAGCAGCTTAGGATCAAACAGTCAAGAGACCCAGTACTTC